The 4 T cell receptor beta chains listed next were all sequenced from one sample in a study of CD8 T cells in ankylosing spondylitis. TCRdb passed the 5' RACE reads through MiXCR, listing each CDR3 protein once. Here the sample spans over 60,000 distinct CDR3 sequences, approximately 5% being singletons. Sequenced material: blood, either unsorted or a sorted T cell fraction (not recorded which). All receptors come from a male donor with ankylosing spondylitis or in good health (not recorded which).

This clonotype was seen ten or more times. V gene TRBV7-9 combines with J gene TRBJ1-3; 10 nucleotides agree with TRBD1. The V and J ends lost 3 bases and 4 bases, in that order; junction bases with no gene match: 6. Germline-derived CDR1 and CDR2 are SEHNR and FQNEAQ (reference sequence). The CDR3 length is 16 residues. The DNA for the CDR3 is TGTGCCAGCAGCTTCGACAGGGGGCTGACGGGAAACACCATATATTTT. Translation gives CASSFDRGLTGNTIYF.

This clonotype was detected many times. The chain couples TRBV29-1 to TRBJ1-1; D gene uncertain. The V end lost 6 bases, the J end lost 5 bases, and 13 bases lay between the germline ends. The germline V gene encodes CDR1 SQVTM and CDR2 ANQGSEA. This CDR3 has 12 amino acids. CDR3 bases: TGCAGCGTCGGGAGGGCCGGTACTGAAGCTTTCTTT. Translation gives CSVGRAGTEAFF.

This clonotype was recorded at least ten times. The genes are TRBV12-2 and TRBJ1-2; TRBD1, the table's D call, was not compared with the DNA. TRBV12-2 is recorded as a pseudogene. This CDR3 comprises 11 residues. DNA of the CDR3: TGTGCAAGTCGCTCACCAGGGGGCTACACCTTC. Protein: CASRSPGGYTF.

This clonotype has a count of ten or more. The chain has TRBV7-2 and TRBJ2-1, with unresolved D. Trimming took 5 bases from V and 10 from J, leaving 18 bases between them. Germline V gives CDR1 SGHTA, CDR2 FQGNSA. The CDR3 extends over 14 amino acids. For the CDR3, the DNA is TGTGCCAGCAGCCCAGTGGGCCCCAAAGGCGAGCAGTTCTTC. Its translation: CASSPVGPKGEQFF.